Listed below are T cell receptor beta chains from one sample, sequenced in a study of metastatic and nonmetastatic thyroid tumors. TCRdb reprocessed the PCR reads using MiXCR. The table has 24,000 or so clones, roughly 19% seen once. Sequenced: blood. Receptors were obtained from a male donor with papillary thyroid cancer or a benign thyroid nodule (not recorded which). Some clones in this sample may be carry-over from other donors' samples. Both conserved end residues are part of each CDR3. The D gene is left open where the match is weak. Clone size is not always given. Where it is, it says once, few, many or a class for expanded clones.

abundance: many
d_gene: NA
j_gene: TRBJ1-3
v_gene: TRBV11-1
CDR3nt: TGTGCCAGCAGCTTAGGGTCAGCGGGTTCTGGAAACACCATATATTTT
CDR3aa: CASSLGSAGSGNTIYF

abundance: NA
d_gene: NA
j_gene: TRBJ2-2
v_gene: TRBV27
CDR3nt: TGTGCCAGCAAGGCTAGCCCTAACACCGGTGAGCCGTATTTT
CDR3aa: CASKASPNTGEPYF

abundance: many
d_gene: NA
j_gene: TRBJ1-4
v_gene: TRBV12-3/TRBV12-4
CDR3nt: TGTGCCAGCAGTTTAGCGGGGAGAGGTGAAAAACTGTTTTTT
CDR3aa: CASSLAGRGEKLFF

abundance: few
d_gene: NA
j_gene: TRBJ1-5
v_gene: TRBV6-1
CDR3nt: TGTGCCAGCAGTGAACGGTACAATCAGCCCCAGCATTTT
CDR3aa: CASSERYNQPQHF

abundance: few
d_gene: TRBD1
j_gene: TRBJ2-1
v_gene: TRBV6-2/TRBV6-3
CDR3nt: TGTGCCAGCAGTTTAACAGGGGGCGCTTACGGTGAGCAGTTCTTC
CDR3aa: CASSLTGGAYGEQFF

abundance: NA
d_gene: NA
j_gene: TRBJ2-7
v_gene: TRBV20-1
CDR3nt: TGCAGTGCTAGAATTAGCGGTGTCGTTCTGGACGAGCAGTACTTC
CDR3aa: CSARISGVVLDEQYF

abundance: few
d_gene: TRBD2
j_gene: TRBJ2-1
v_gene: TRBV27
CDR3nt: TGTGCAAGCAGTAATTTAGCGGGAGCTGGTAATGAGCAGTTCTTC
CDR3aa: CASSNLAGAGNEQFF

abundance: few
d_gene: NA
j_gene: TRBJ1-1
v_gene: TRBV12-3/TRBV12-4
CDR3nt: TGTGCCAGCAGTTCCAACTGGGGAAGTGGAGGAGAAGCTTTCTTT
CDR3aa: CASSSNWGSGGEAFF

abundance: NA
d_gene: NA
j_gene: TRBJ1-2
v_gene: TRBV5-1
CDR3nt: TGCGCCAGCAGCCCCAGCGGGGGGATTGGTGGCTACACCTTC
CDR3aa: CASSPSGGIGGYTF

abundance: NA
d_gene: TRBD2
j_gene: TRBJ2-7
v_gene: TRBV27
CDR3nt: TGTGCCAGCAGTTTACTTGGCGGGACTAGCAACGAGCAGTACTTC
CDR3aa: CASSLLGGTSNEQYF

abundance: many
d_gene: NA
j_gene: TRBJ1-1
v_gene: TRBV4-1
CDR3nt: TGCGCCAGCAGCCAATCGTCGGTGGGGGGTTTGAACACTGAAGCTTTCTTT
CDR3aa: CASSQSSVGGLNTEAFF

abundance: few
d_gene: NA
j_gene: TRBJ1-3
v_gene: TRBV19
CDR3nt: TGTGCCAGCAAGGACCGTTCCTCTGGAAACACCATATATTTT
CDR3aa: CASKDRSSGNTIYF

abundance: few
d_gene: TRBD2
j_gene: TRBJ2-3
v_gene: TRBV5-1
CDR3nt: TGCGCCAGCAGCTTGTACGGCGGGAGGGAGGATACGCAGTATTTT
CDR3aa: CASSLYGGREDTQYF

abundance: few
d_gene: NA
j_gene: TRBJ2-2
v_gene: TRBV6-4
CDR3nt: TGTGCCAGCAAGAGAGGGAAAACCGGGGAGCTGTTTTTT
CDR3aa: CASKRGKTGELFF

abundance: medium-sized
d_gene: NA
j_gene: TRBJ1-1
v_gene: TRBV6-4
CDR3nt: TGTGCCAGCAGACCACTTGAAGCTTTCTTT
CDR3aa: CASRPLEAFF

abundance: medium-sized
d_gene: NA
j_gene: TRBJ2-7
v_gene: TRBV2
CDR3nt: TGTGCCAGCAGTGGGGTCGCAGGCCTCTACGAGCAGTACTTC
CDR3aa: CASSGVAGLYEQYF

abundance: many
d_gene: NA
j_gene: TRBJ1-1
v_gene: TRBV5-1
CDR3nt: TGCGCCAGCAGCTTTATCCGGGGGAGCACTGAAGCTTTCTTT
CDR3aa: CASSFIRGSTEAFF

abundance: many
d_gene: NA
j_gene: TRBJ2-1
v_gene: TRBV7-9
CDR3nt: TGTGCCAGCAGCTTAGTCCCCGTCGATGAGCAGTTCTTC
CDR3aa: CASSLVPVDEQFF

abundance: NA
d_gene: NA
j_gene: TRBJ1-3
v_gene: TRBV7-8
CDR3nt: TGTGCCAGCAGCTTAGTTGCCCCGGGGACTGGAAACACCATATATTTT
CDR3aa: CASSLVAPGTGNTIYF

abundance: many
d_gene: NA
j_gene: TRBJ1-4
v_gene: TRBV5-1
CDR3nt: TGCGCCAGCAGCTTATCCCCTATAATTTTTATGGATGAAAAACTGTTTTTT
CDR3aa: CASSLSPIIFMDEKLFF

abundance: many
d_gene: TRBD1
j_gene: TRBJ2-2
v_gene: TRBV9
CDR3nt: TGTGCCAGCAGCGTACTTGGGACAGGGAGCACCGGGGAGCTGTTTTTT
CDR3aa: CASSVLGTGSTGELFF

abundance: many
d_gene: NA
j_gene: TRBJ2-5
v_gene: TRBV29-1
CDR3nt: TGCAGCGTTGAAGCCCGGGGGAGAGAAGAGACCCAGTACTTC
CDR3aa: CSVEARGREETQYF

abundance: few
d_gene: NA
j_gene: TRBJ1-4
v_gene: TRBV12-3/TRBV12-4
CDR3nt: TGTGCCAGCACCAATTTAGGGGCTGGTGCAACTAATGAAAAACTGTCTTTT
CDR3aa: CASTNLGAGATNEKLSF

abundance: medium-sized
d_gene: NA
j_gene: TRBJ2-2
v_gene: TRBV27
CDR3nt: TGTGCCAGCAGTTCGCGCGCCCCGGGGGAGCTGTTTTTT
CDR3aa: CASSSRAPGELFF

abundance: NA
d_gene: NA
j_gene: TRBJ1-2
v_gene: TRBV10-1
CDR3nt: TGCGCCAGCAGTGAGGATCTGGAAACTGGCTACACCTTC
CDR3aa: CASSEDLETGYTF

abundance: many
d_gene: NA
j_gene: TRBJ2-6
v_gene: TRBV5-1
CDR3nt: TGCGCCAGCAGCCCCTCCCCTGGGGCCAACGTCCTGACTTTC
CDR3aa: CASSPSPGANVLTF

abundance: medium-sized
d_gene: TRBD1
j_gene: TRBJ2-3
v_gene: TRBV24-1
CDR3nt: TGTGCCACCAGTGATTACGACAGGGTAACGCAGTATTTT
CDR3aa: CATSDYDRVTQYF

abundance: many
d_gene: NA
j_gene: TRBJ2-5
v_gene: TRBV15
CDR3nt: TGTGCCACCAGCAGAGGTGGGGAGACCCAGTACTTC
CDR3aa: CATSRGGETQYF

abundance: many
d_gene: NA
j_gene: TRBJ1-4
v_gene: TRBV10-3
CDR3nt: TGTGCCATCAGTGAGTCAGTTGAAAAACTGTTTTTT
CDR3aa: CAISESVEKLFF

abundance: NA
d_gene: TRBD1
j_gene: TRBJ2-7
v_gene: TRBV20-1
CDR3nt: TGCAGTGCTAGCGGGACAGGGATCGAGCAGTACTTC
CDR3aa: CSASGTGIEQYF

abundance: medium-sized
d_gene: NA
j_gene: TRBJ2-7
v_gene: TRBV28
CDR3nt: TGTGCCAGCAGTTTTTCCGGGAGTGGTTACGAGCAGTACTTC
CDR3aa: CASSFSGSGYEQYF

abundance: NA
d_gene: NA
j_gene: TRBJ2-7
v_gene: TRBV5-1
CDR3nt: TGCGCCAGCACCCCGGAACTTGGCTCAGGGTACGAGCAGTACTTC
CDR3aa: CASTPELGSGYEQYF

abundance: NA
d_gene: TRBD1
j_gene: TRBJ1-2
v_gene: TRBV3-1
CDR3nt: TGTGCCAGCAGCCAGAGGGACAGGGACTACACCTTC
CDR3aa: CASSQRDRDYTF

abundance: many
d_gene: TRBD1
j_gene: TRBJ2-2
v_gene: TRBV10-3
CDR3nt: TGTGCCATCAGTAGGGACAGGGCGACGACCGGGGAGCTGTTTTTT
CDR3aa: CAISRDRATTGELFF

abundance: many
d_gene: TRBD1
j_gene: TRBJ1-3
v_gene: TRBV30
CDR3nt: TGTGCCTGGAGTTTACAGGGGCTGATAAACACCATATATTTT
CDR3aa: CAWSLQGLINTIYF

abundance: many
d_gene: NA
j_gene: TRBJ1-5
v_gene: TRBV4-1
CDR3nt: TGCGCCAGCAGCCCCAACGGAGGGAGATATAGCAATCAGCCCCAGCATTTT
CDR3aa: CASSPNGGRYSNQPQHF

abundance: many
d_gene: TRBD1
j_gene: TRBJ2-7
v_gene: TRBV10-3
CDR3nt: TGTGCCATCAGTGAAAGCCCGGGGACAGGTTCCGAGCAGTACTTC
CDR3aa: CAISESPGTGSEQYF

abundance: many
d_gene: NA
j_gene: TRBJ2-2
v_gene: TRBV20-1
CDR3nt: TGCAGTGCCCTGGGGCGGTGGCGGGGCACCGGGGAGCTGTTTTTT
CDR3aa: CSALGRWRGTGELFF

abundance: NA
d_gene: TRBD2
j_gene: TRBJ2-7
v_gene: TRBV10-1
CDR3nt: TGCGCCAGCAGTGATCCCGGGACTAGCGCCTACGAGCAGTACTTC
CDR3aa: CASSDPGTSAYEQYF

abundance: many
d_gene: TRBD1
j_gene: TRBJ2-7
v_gene: TRBV20-1
CDR3nt: TGCAGTGCTAGCGCCCTGACAGGGAACACCTACGAGCAGTACTTC
CDR3aa: CSASALTGNTYEQYF

abundance: once
d_gene: NA
j_gene: TRBJ1-1
v_gene: TRBV11-2
CDR3nt: TGTGCCAGCAGCTTAGATTGGGTGGGGTCGAACACTGAAGCTTTCTTT
CDR3aa: CASSLDWVGSNTEAFF

abundance: many
d_gene: NA
j_gene: TRBJ1-5
v_gene: TRBV13
CDR3nt: TGTGCCAGCAGCTTAGGACAGGGCTACCAGCCCCAGCATTTT
CDR3aa: CASSLGQGYQPQHF

abundance: NA
d_gene: TRBD2
j_gene: TRBJ2-5
v_gene: TRBV14
CDR3nt: TGTGCCAGCAGCCAAGTCCTAGCGGGAGGGCCTGGGGAGACCCAGTACTTC
CDR3aa: CASSQVLAGGPGETQYF

abundance: medium-sized
d_gene: TRBD1
j_gene: TRBJ2-6
v_gene: TRBV27
CDR3nt: TGTGCCAGCAGTTTATCGGGGACAGAGGCCTTGACTTTC
CDR3aa: CASSLSGTEALTF

abundance: medium-sized
d_gene: NA
j_gene: TRBJ2-7
v_gene: TRBV6-1
CDR3nt: TGTGCCAGCAGAACGGGCTCGGGACTGAACTACGAGCAGTACTTC
CDR3aa: CASRTGSGLNYEQYF

abundance: NA
d_gene: NA
j_gene: TRBJ1-1
v_gene: TRBV2
CDR3nt: TGTGCCAGCAGCCGGTATGGGGGGGGAAACACTGAAGCTTTCTTT
CDR3aa: CASSRYGGGNTEAFF

abundance: few
d_gene: TRBD1
j_gene: TRBJ1-1
v_gene: TRBV6-5
CDR3nt: TGTGCCAGCAGTTACCTCCGATCAGGGGGCGCTTCTGTTGAAGCTTTCTTT
CDR3aa: CASSYLRSGGASVEAFF

abundance: many
d_gene: NA
j_gene: TRBJ2-3
v_gene: TRBV14
CDR3nt: TGTGCCAGCAGCCAAGACTCCTACGGGGTACCCACAGATACGCAGTATTTT
CDR3aa: CASSQDSYGVPTDTQYF

abundance: once
d_gene: TRBD1
j_gene: TRBJ1-1
v_gene: TRBV11-2
CDR3nt: TGTGCCAGCAGATTAGGGGGCAGAGGGTTGAAGACTGAAGCTTTCTTT
CDR3aa: CASRLGGRGLKTEAFF

abundance: NA
d_gene: NA
j_gene: TRBJ2-3
v_gene: TRBV6-5
CDR3nt: TGTGCCAGCAGTTCGGGGGCAGATACGCAGTATTTT
CDR3aa: CASSSGADTQYF

abundance: few
d_gene: NA
j_gene: TRBJ2-3
v_gene: TRBV12-3/TRBV12-4
CDR3nt: TGTGCCAGCAGTTTAGAAGGCTTCCCCAGAGATACGCAGTATTTT
CDR3aa: CASSLEGFPRDTQYF

abundance: NA
d_gene: TRBD1
j_gene: TRBJ2-7
v_gene: TRBV6-1
CDR3nt: TGTGCCAGCAGGGACAGGGGCGACAGCTCCTACGAGCAGTACTTC
CDR3aa: CASRDRGDSSYEQYF

abundance: many
d_gene: NA
j_gene: TRBJ2-5
v_gene: TRBV11-3
CDR3nt: TGTGCCAGCAGCTCGGGGGCGGGGGTGTTAGGGGAGACCCAGTACTTC
CDR3aa: CASSSGAGVLGETQYF

abundance: NA
d_gene: TRBD1
j_gene: TRBJ2-1
v_gene: TRBV7-3
CDR3nt: TGTGCCAGCGGGCGGACAGGGTCGATGAATGAGCAGTTCTTC
CDR3aa: CASGRTGSMNEQFF